The present TCR beta chain was sequenced within a study of T cells in Graves' hyperthyroidism and ophthalmopathy. Amplified regions were TCR beta CDR3 sequences from RNA transcripts. The HTBI primer set drove a first-round RT-PCR of the TCR CDR3. TCRdb reprocessed the multiplex PCR reads via MiXCR and lists one record per CDR3 protein. The table lists 500,000 to 650,000 distinct CDR3 sequences, 13% to 15% of them singletons. This clonotype has only a few counts. V lost 4 bases, J lost 2 bases, and 5 bases stayed unmatched. The CDR3 loop spans 15 amino acids. Looked up from germline, CDR1 is SQVTM and CDR2 is ANQGSEA.

Source material: blood. V and J are TRBV29-1 and TRBJ2-2; 9 bases agree with TRBD1. This receptor was obtained from a middle-aged woman with Graves' hyperthyroidism. This chain's CDR3 is CSVARQGVNTGELFF. Here the CDR3 DNA reads TGCAGCGTTGCCAGACAGGGGGTTAACACCGGGGAGCTGTTTTTT.